Listed below are T cell receptor beta chains from one sample, sequenced in a study of blood T cell repertoires in COVID-19. Profiling relied on immunoSEQ multiplex PCR, and the TCRdb table lists in-frame clones only, not all of them. This table holds about 140,000 clones, 65% to 85% found once. The sequencing sample was made of peripheral blood. The receptors were sampled from a woman aged 60-75 years with acute or convalescent COVID-19. Each CDR3 is given with its conserved first and last residue. D genes are given only for firm matches. Size is omitted from some rows. Given values are once, few, many or a class for expanded clones.

v_call	j_call	clone_size	d_call	cdr3_nt	cdr3_aa
TRBV20-1	TRBJ2-5	NA	NA	TGCAGTGCTAGTATAGCGGCATGGGCGGGTGGGACCCAGTACTTC	CSASIAAWAGGTQYF
TRBV3-1/TRBV3-2	TRBJ2-1	NA	NA	TGTGCCAGCAGCAGAAGCGTTACATTGTGGCAGTTCTTC	CASSRSVTLWQFF
TRBV4-1	TRBJ2-7	NA	NA	TGCGCCAGCAGCCAAGTCCAGGGACTCGAGCAGTACTTC	CASSQVQGLEQYF
TRBV6-5	TRBJ1-1	NA	TRBD1	TGTGCCAGCCGGGACAGGAGTGTCACTGAAGCTTTCTTT	CASRDRSVTEAFF
TRBV5-1	TRBJ2-6	NA	NA	TGCGCCAGCAGGTTTGGAGACAGCTCTGGGGCCAACGTCCTGACTTTC	CASRFGDSSGANVLTF
TRBV28	TRBJ1-1	NA	NA	TGTGCCAGCAGTGCCCCCGGGGGGGGCACTGAAGCTTTCTTT	CASSAPGGGTEAFF
TRBV4-2	TRBJ1-4	NA	NA	TGTGCCAGCAGCCAAGAAAGGACAGCGAGGTTTGAAGAAAAACTGTTTTTT	CASSQERTARFEEKLFF
TRBV4-2	TRBJ2-2	NA	NA	TGTGCCAGCAGCCAAGGACTAAGCGGCTACGGGGAGCTGTTTTTT	CASSQGLSGYGELFF
TRBV5-6	TRBJ2-7	NA	NA	TGTGCCAGCTGGGGCAGGGGCTCCTACGAGCAGTACTTC	CASWGRGSYEQYF
TRBV27	TRBJ1-6	NA	TRBD1	TGTGCCACTTCACAGGGGATTGGTTCACCCCTCCACTTT	CATSQGIGSPLHF
TRBV9	TRBJ1-6	NA	NA	TGTGCCAGCAGCGTAGAGGGGCGTGATTCACCCCTCCACTTT	CASSVEGRDSPLHF
TRBV27	TRBJ2-1	few	TRBD1	TGTGCCAGCGGGGACAGAAGCTCCTACAATGAGCAGTTCTTC	CASGDRSSYNEQFF
TRBV9	TRBJ2-7	few	TRBD1	TGTGCCAGCAGCCCCGGGACAGGGTGGTACGAGCAGTACTTC	CASSPGTGWYEQYF
TRBV28	TRBJ1-6	NA	NA	TGTGCCAGCAGTTTCGAGGGGCCCCAGGGAGGTTCACCCCTCCACTTT	CASSFEGPQGGSPLHF
TRBV18	TRBJ1-1	NA	NA	TGTGCCAGCTCACCGAAAGGGGGTGAAGCTTTCTTT	CASSPKGGEAFF
TRBV7-9	TRBJ2-1	NA	TRBD2	TGTGCCAGCAGCTTGATCGGGAGGGCCACGGTCAATGAGCAGTTCTTC	CASSLIGRATVNEQFF
TRBV7-8	TRBJ2-7	once	NA	TGTGCCAGCAGCTTATTGTGGGAGGAAACCTACGAGCAGTACTTC	CASSLLWEETYEQYF
TRBV28	TRBJ1-1	NA	NA	TGTGCCAGCATCCCTTATATTATGAACACTGAAGCTTTCTTT	CASIPYIMNTEAFF
TRBV30	TRBJ2-1	once	TRBD2	TGTGCCGGACCCAGTGGCGGGAGGGCGCGGGTCTTC	CAGPSGGRARVF
TRBV9	TRBJ1-4	few	TRBD1	TGTGCCAGCAGCGTAGGACAGGGGTATAATGAAAAACTGTTTTTT	CASSVGQGYNEKLFF
TRBV5-6	TRBJ2-1	NA	TRBD2	TGTGCCAGCAGCTTTTCGGGACTAGCGGTAAGAGGCTCCTACAATGAGCAGTTCTTC	CASSFSGLAVRGSYNEQFF
TRBV3-1/TRBV3-2	TRBJ1-5	NA	TRBD1	TGTGCCAGCAGACAACAGGGGGCGGATCAGCCCCAGCATTTT	CASRQQGADQPQHF
TRBV4-1	TRBJ2-7	NA	NA	TGCGCCAGCAGCCATCGTCTGGACAGTCCCCTCGAGCAGTACTTC	CASSHRLDSPLEQYF
TRBV18	TRBJ2-5	NA	TRBD2	TGTGCCAGCTCACTTGCGGGAGCAGTAGAGACCCAGTACTTC	CASSLAGAVETQYF
TRBV24-1	TRBJ2-7	NA	NA	TGTGCCACCAGTGATTTGGGCAGCTACGAGCAGTACTTC	CATSDLGSYEQYF
TRBV28	TRBJ2-7	NA	TRBD2	TGTGCCAGCAGTTTATTGGCCCTGGGTCTAGCGGGAGGAAAGCGGTCCTACGAGCAGTACTTC	CASSLLALGLAGGKRSYEQYF
TRBV10-2	TRBJ2-1	few	TRBD2	TGCGCCAGCTCTAGCGGGAGGGGCACTGAGCAGTTCTTC	CASSSGRGTEQFF
TRBV5-1	TRBJ2-3	NA	NA	TGCGCCAGCAGCTCACGCTTCGGTACTAGCACAGATACGCAGTATTTT	CASSSRFGTSTDTQYF
TRBV9	TRBJ2-2	once	NA	TGTGCCAGCAGCGTAGTCAAAGCGTCCGGGACCGGGGAGCTGTTTTTT	CASSVVKASGTGELFF
TRBV6-5	TRBJ1-2	few	TRBD1	TGTGCCAGCAGGCCTACAGGGGGCAGCCTCTCTGGCTACACCTTC	CASRPTGGSLSGYTF
TRBV2	TRBJ1-5	many	TRBD1	TGTGCCAGCAGCGGACAGGGGTTAAGACAGCCCCAGCATTTT	CASSGQGLRQPQHF
TRBV28	TRBJ1-1	NA	TRBD1	TGTGCCAGCAGTTTACCCGACAGGGGGAACACTGAAGCTTTCTTT	CASSLPDRGNTEAFF
TRBV9	TRBJ2-5	NA	NA	TGTGCCAGCAGCGTAGCTTGGGGAGCTAGTCAGACCCAGTACTTC	CASSVAWGASQTQYF
TRBV6-6	TRBJ2-3	once	NA	TGTGCCAGCAGTTACAAACAGGGTTTAGGCACAGATACGCAGTATTTT	CASSYKQGLGTDTQYF
TRBV30	TRBJ1-1	NA	NA	TGTGCCTGGAACGACCAGGGGAACACTGAAGCTTTCTTT	CAWNDQGNTEAFF
TRBV7-9	TRBJ1-1	NA	TRBD1	TGTGCCAGCAGACCTTCACAGGGGTTGAACACTGAAGCTTTCTTT	CASRPSQGLNTEAFF
TRBV28	TRBJ2-7	NA	NA	TGTGCCAGCAGTCCCCGCGGGTATCTCTACGAGCAGTACTTC	CASSPRGYLYEQYF
TRBV7-9	TRBJ1-2	NA	NA	TGTGCCAGCAGCCCATGGGGGGGTCATGGCTACACCTTC	CASSPWGGHGYTF
TRBV2	TRBJ2-1	NA	TRBD2	TGTGCCAGCGGGGATATAGCGGGCCTGAAGTCTAAGCAGTTCTTC	CASGDIAGLKSKQFF
TRBV5-1	TRBJ2-7	NA	NA	TGCGCCAGCAGCTTCCGGGACACCCTCTTAGAGCAGTACTTC	CASSFRDTLLEQYF
TRBV4-1	TRBJ1-2	NA	TRBD1	TGCGCCAGCAGCCCATTGCAGGGGGCCGGCTATGGCTACACCTTC	CASSPLQGAGYGYTF
TRBV15	TRBJ2-1	NA	NA	TGTGCCACCAGCCGGCCGAGAGGGGGAGACAATGAGCAGTTCTTC	CATSRPRGGDNEQFF
TRBV7-9	TRBJ2-2	NA	TRBD2	TGTGCCAGCAGTCTGACGGGAGGTGGAGCCGGGGAGCTGTTTTTT	CASSLTGGGAGELFF
TRBV9	TRBJ1-1	once	NA	TGTGCCAGCAGCCGCGCTCCTAAGCTAAACACTGAAGCTTTCTTT	CASSRAPKLNTEAFF
TRBV6-6	TRBJ2-7	NA	TRBD2	TGTGCCAGCAGCCCGCTAGCGGGTGGCTACGAGCAGTACTTC	CASSPLAGGYEQYF
TRBV27	TRBJ2-5	NA	TRBD2	TGTGCCAGCAGCCGGGAGACTAGCGGGTGGGAGACCCAGTACTTC	CASSRETSGWETQYF
TRBV20-1	TRBJ1-5	NA	NA	TGCAGTGCTAGTCGGGAGTCTAGCAATCAGCCCCAGCATTTT	CSASRESSNQPQHF
TRBV5-1	TRBJ2-1	NA	NA	TGCGCCAGCAGGTTATCCTACAATGAGCAGTTCTTC	CASRLSYNEQFF
TRBV5-1	TRBJ2-5	NA	TRBD2	TGCGCCAGCAGCTTAGTAGCTAGCGGGAGTCGGGGAGAGACCCAGTACTTC	CASSLVASGSRGETQYF
TRBV28	TRBJ2-2	NA	TRBD2	TGTGCCAGCAGGGCCGGGACTAGCAAGGCCGGGGAGCTGTTTTTT	CASRAGTSKAGELFF
TRBV5-1	TRBJ1-2	NA	TRBD1	TGCGCCAGCAGCTTGGATTCCCGGGACAGCCGGGGCTACACCTTC	CASSLDSRDSRGYTF
TRBV19	TRBJ2-3	NA	NA	TGTGCCAGTTGGGGGCACACAGATACGCAGTATTTT	CASWGHTDTQYF
TRBV24-1	TRBJ2-2	NA	TRBD2	TGTGCCACCAGTGATTTGGGGACTAGTCGTCCCGGGGAGCTGTTTTTT	CATSDLGTSRPGELFF